This T cell receptor (beta chain) was obtained from a study of T cells after yellow fever vaccination. Study-wide points: At approximately 95% for CD4 and almost 90% for CD8, most primary-vaccination clones showed up again after the booster.

The CDR3 is made up of 19 amino acids. The V segment lost 2 bases and the J segment 5 bases; nucleotides outside the gene matches: 17. The germline gives CDR1 SEHNR, CDR2 FQNEAQ (reference sequence). For this clonotype: Its antigen is as yet unknown.

TCRdb called the 5' RACE reads again in MiXCR, with one record for every CDR3 protein. The top ten clones hold 35% to 40% of a sample with under 200,000 distinct CDR3 sequences, roughly 11% of them seen once. The chain links TRBV7-9 to TRBJ1-4; TRBD1 aligns across 7 bases. This clonotype was obtained from a young man who received the YFV17D yellow fever vaccine. The source material was CD8+ T cells sorted from PBMCs, sampled 15 days after the yellow fever booster vaccination. The CDR3 region is CASSLFQGLSGTENEKLFF. For the CDR3, the DNA is TGTGCCAGCAGCTTATTTCAAGGATTGTCCGGGACAGAGAATGAAAAACTGTTTTTT.